This TCR beta chain was found in a study of cytomegalovirus exposure and HLA in healthy donors. Study information: Early released data had around 88 million unique TCRs, all coming from HLA-typed donors. Study-wide results and limits: A few CMV-associated chains proved CMV antigen-specific in vitro.

This clone appeared a single time. Antigen: not known. Use of 60 Vbeta and 13 Jbeta primers characterized the PCR. Generated by immunoSEQ multiplex PCR, the TCRdb table keeps only in-frame clones and is missing some. The sample consists of some 90,000 clones, about 81% of them appearing once. CDR3 length: 14 amino acids. After removal of 5 bases from V and 6 bases from J, the junction contained 7 bases not matched to a gene. Germline-derived CDR1 and CDR2 are MDHEN and SYDVKM. This chain joins TRBV28 and TRBJ1-5; TRBD1 matches 7 bases. Sequencing was carried out using PBMCs. The source is a man aged 35 to 55 in good health and CMV-seronegative. CDR3 residues: CASSPGQVVQPQHF. CDR3 nucleotides: TGTGCCAGCAGTCCTGGACAGGTGGTTCAGCCCCAGCATTTT. Full variable domain (rest looked up from reference TRBV28 and TRBJ1-5): DVKVTQSSRYLVKRTGEKVFLECVQDMDHENMFWYRQDPGLGLRLIYFSYDVKMKEKGDIPEGYSVSREKKERFSLILESASTNQTSMYLCASSPGQVVQPQHFGDGTRLSIL.